One and the same sample provided the 16 T cell receptor beta chains below, sequenced in a study of neurological immune-mediated disorders. TCRdb reanalysed the 5' RACE reads using MiXCR and keeps one entry per CDR3 protein. The profile shows roughly 44,000 distinct CDR3 sequences, around 6% of them singletons. The specimen sequenced was CD4+ T cells from blood. Receptors originate from a woman aged 40 to 49 in good health.

This clonotype was observed many times. The chain carries TRBV20-1 and TRBJ2-1; 9 bases are a match to TRBD2. CDR3 size: 16 residues. Germline CDR1 and CDR2: DFQATT and SNEGSKA (reference sequence). The V gene end was trimmed by 1 base and the J gene end by 0 bases; junction bases not matched to a gene: 4. The CDR3: CSARGDSGSSYNEQFF. CDR3 coding DNA: TGCAGTGCTAGAGGGGATAGCGGGAGCTCCTACAATGAGCAGTTCTTC.

In this sample, this clonotype turned up a few times. This chain uses TRBV18 with TRBJ2-5; 9 bases fit TRBD1. The germline gives CDR1 KGHSH, CDR2 LQKENI. J lost 2 bases, V lost 5 bases, and 6 bases had no gene match. The CDR3 totals 15 residues. CDR3 residues: CASSKQGALQETQYF. The CDR3, as DNA: TGTGCCAGCTCAAAACAGGGGGCCCTTCAAGAGACCCAGTACTTC.

This clonotype was detected many times. The J gene is TRBJ2-3, the V gene TRBV20-1, with a possible D match to TRBD2 (6 bases). The V and J ends lost 5 bases and 1 base respectively, with 16 bases between them. The CDR3 is 15 residues long. In germline, CDR1 is DFQATT, CDR2 SNEGSKA (reference sequence). CDR3 loop: CSAPSPLAGTDTQYF. The CDR3 DNA follows: TGCAGTGCTCCTTCCCCTTTAGCGGGCACAGATACGCAGTATTTT.

This clonotype was observed at least ten times. V and J are TRBV5-5 and TRBJ2-1; 8 bases are shared with TRBD2. Germline lookup yields CDR1 SGHKS and CDR2 YYEKEE (reference sequence). V lost 3 bases to trimming and J lost 0 bases; unmatched junction nucleotides: 5. CDR3 length: 16 amino acids. CDR3 region: CASSSSGGSSYNEQFF. CDR3 DNA: TGTGCCAGCAGCTCAAGCGGGGGAAGCTCCTACAATGAGCAGTTCTTC. Drawing the rest from reference TRBV5-5 and TRBJ2-1, the complete variable domain is DAGVTQSPTHLIKTRGQQVTLRCSPISGHKSVSWYQQVLGQGPQFIFQYYEKEERGRGNFPDRFSARQFPNYSSELNVNALLLGDSALYLCASSSSGGSSYNEQFFGPGTRLTVL.

The J gene is TRBJ2-2, the V gene TRBV5-1, with 10 positions matching TRBD2. The CDR3 extends over 16 amino acids. The germline gives CDR1 SGHRS, CDR2 YFSETQ. V lost 3 bases to trimming and J lost 4 bases; unmatched junction nucleotides: 6. The CDR3 DNA follows: TGCGCCAGCAGCTCAGAGCGGGAGGGTATCACCGGGGAGCTGTTTTTT. This sequence encodes CASSSEREGITGELFF. The variable domain in full, completed from reference TRBV5-1 and TRBJ2-2, reads KAGVTQTPRYLIKTRGQQVTLSCSPISGHRSVSWYQQTPGQGLQFLFEYFSETQRNKGNFPGRFSGRQFSNSRSEMNVSTLELGDSALYLCASSSEREGITGELFFGEGSRLTVL.

This clonotype has ten or more counts. This chain connects TRBV5-5 to TRBJ2-7, with D possibly being TRBD1 (5 bases). The germline V gene encodes CDR1 SGHKS and CDR2 YYEKEE (reference sequence). V was trimmed by 0 bases and J by 0 bases, leaving 10 bases between them. The CDR3 loop spans 15 amino acids. Here the CDR3 DNA reads TGTGCCAGCAGCTTGGAAGGGGTGCCCTCCTACGAGCAGTACTTC. It specifies CASSLEGVPSYEQYF. Looking up the rest from reference TRBV5-5 and TRBJ2-7 gives the full variable domain: DAGVTQSPTHLIKTRGQQVTLRCSPISGHKSVSWYQQVLGQGPQFIFQYYEKEERGRGNFPDRFSARQFPNYSSELNVNALLLGDSALYLCASSLEGVPSYEQYFGPGTRLTVT.

The V and J genes are TRBV5-4 and TRBJ1-1; possible D gene TRBD1, 6 bases. Trimming stripped 2 bases from V and 8 bases from J, with 10 bases between. The length of the CDR3 is 12 residues. Looked up from germline, CDR1 is SGHNT and CDR2 is YYREEE (reference sequence). This chain's CDR3 is CASSLRGSEAFF. The DNA for the CDR3 is TGTGCCAGCAGCTTAAGGGGGTCGGAAGCTTTCTTT.

The sample holds many counts of this clonotype. The V gene is TRBV7-9, the J gene TRBJ2-1; 8 bases match TRBD2. The V and J ends lost 2 bases and 8 bases, in that order; junction bases with no gene match: 8. Germline CDR1 is SEHNR and CDR2 is FQNEAQ (reference sequence). CDR3 length equals 15 residues. The CDR3 protein is CASSLIGRAGHEQFF. CDR3 sequence (DNA): TGTGCCAGCAGCTTAATCGGGAGGGCCGGCCATGAGCAGTTCTTC.

This clonotype showed up many times. The J gene is TRBJ1-5, the V gene TRBV6-2 or TRBV6-3; D possibly corresponds to TRBD1 (5 bases). This CDR3 has 18 residues. CDR1 and CDR2 from the germline V gene are MNHEY and SVGEGT. Deletions cut 4 bases from V and 1 base from J, with 20 bases between. DNA for the CDR3: TGTGCCAGCAGTTGGGCCCGCGCGCGGGGGGAGAGCAATCAGCCCCAGCATTTT. Encoded protein: CASSWARARGESNQPQHF.

Ten or more counts support this clonotype. The V call is TRBV7-8, the J call TRBJ2-2, with D unclear. The CDR3 is 14 amino acids. Germline lookup yields CDR1 SGHVS and CDR2 FQNEAQ. Trimming left V 1 base short and J 4 bases short, with 7 bases between. The CDR3 nucleotides read TGTGCCAGCAGCTTAGGGTCCGGCACCGGGGAGCTGTTTTTT. This gives the protein CASSLGSGTGELFF.

Many counts were recorded for this clonotype. This sequence joins TRBV20-1 and TRBJ2-5, with D possibly being TRBD2 (5 bases). The ends were cut back, 3 bases at V and 5 bases at J, with 10 bases in the middle. There are 12 residues in the CDR3. Germline V gene sequence: CDR1 DFQATT, CDR2 SNEGSKA (reference sequence). The CDR3 bases are TGCAGTGCTAGTGGAGGTAGCGAGACCCAGTACTTC. This translates into CSASGGSETQYF.

There are many counts of this clonotype. This sequence joins TRBV20-1 and TRBJ2-1; the D is unclear. Germline CDR1 and CDR2: DFQATT and SNEGSKA (reference sequence). Trimming took off 3 bases at V and 6 bases at J, with 9 bases between the two ends. CDR3 length equals 12 residues. The CDR3 bases are TGCAGTGCTAGCCAACCCCCCAATGAGCAGTTCTTC. This gives the protein CSASQPPNEQFF.

This clonotype was recorded at least ten times. The chain uses TRBV6-2 or TRBV6-3 and TRBJ2-1; the D is unclear. The V gene lost 6 bases and the J gene lost 4 bases, with 16 bases spanning the gap. The CDR3 spans 15 residues. Germline loops: CDR1 MNHEY, CDR2 SVGEGT. DNA of the CDR3: TGTGCCAGCAGCCCCCCCCAGCTGGGGTACAATGAGCAGTTCTTC. Translating it yields CASSPPQLGYNEQFF.

This clonotype was observed many times. One end of the junction fails to match germline, which may point to a read error. The genes are TRBV3-1 and TRBJ2-3; no firm D call. Germline V gene data show CDR1 as LGHDT and CDR2 as YNNKEL (reference sequence). CDR3 length: 14 residues. CDR3 amino acids: CASSQAQVPDTQYF. The CDR3 DNA follows: TGTGCCAGCAGTCAAGCGCAGGTCCCGGATACGCAGTATTTT.

There are many counts of this clonotype. This sequence joins TRBV18 and TRBJ1-1; TRBD1 is a possible D gene (5 bases). The CDR3 has 14 residues. Germline lookup yields CDR1 KGHSH and CDR2 LQKENI. The V and J ends lost 8 bases and 3 bases respectively, with 16 bases between them. Written as DNA, the CDR3 is TGTGCCAGCAGCCAGGGCATCAGGGACACTGAAGCTTTCTTT. Translating it yields CASSQGIRDTEAFF.

This clonotype was detected many times. The chain uses TRBV10-3 and TRBJ1-1; 7 bases are shared with TRBD1. Trimming took 5 bases from V and 5 from J; bases not matched to a gene: 2. The CDR3 loop spans 12 amino acids. Looked up from germline, CDR1 is ENHRY and CDR2 is SYGVKD. The CDR3 protein is CAISQGETEAFF. The CDR3 DNA is TGTGCCATCAGTCAGGGGGAAACTGAAGCTTTCTTT.